This T cell receptor (beta chain) is from a study of T cells in Graves' hyperthyroidism and ophthalmopathy. Trimming at V came to 5 bases and at J to 6 bases, leaving 7 bases not matched to a gene. From germline, CDR1 is SGHDN and CDR2 FVKESK. The length of the CDR3 is 13 residues. Findings and limits, study-wide: Ophthalmopathy was predicted by the model a median of roughly 6.6 months ahead of onset. Most thyroid clonotypes with frequency above 0.001 were detected in blood.

As concerns this clonotype: Its antigen is not known.

The CDR3 regions of TCR beta were amplified from RNA transcripts. A first-round RT-PCR of the TCR CDR3 used the HTBI primer set. TCRdb reprocessed the multiplex PCR reads with MiXCR, giving one entry per CDR3 protein. The data show more than 350,000 distinct CDR3 sequences, under 15% seen once. The diagnoses drew upon clinical symptoms, serum thyroxine and TRAb, thyroid ultrasound and orbital computed tomography. The PBMCs had their origin in approximately 10 ml of fresh peripheral blood. The chain combines TRBV14 with TRBJ2-7; the match to TRBD1 covers 7 bases. Specimen: blood. This TCR was sampled from a woman aged 30 to 39 with Graves' hyperthyroidism. In nucleotides, the CDR3 is TGTGCCAGCAGCACTCGACAGGGAAGCGAGCAGTACTTC. Protein product: CASSTRQGSEQYF.